Shown below are 24 T cell receptor beta chains from a single sample sequenced in a study of blood T cell repertoires in COVID-19. The repertoire was sequenced with immunoSEQ multiplex PCR; TCRdb's copy has only in-frame clones and lacks some. Of under 450,000 clones listed, around 84% are singletons. The specimen was peripheral blood. These receptors were obtained from a human donor with acute or convalescent COVID-19. The donor label of this sample is uncertain.

This clone occurred a few times. This rearrangement joins TRBV5-1 to TRBJ2-1; D ambiguous. Trimming stripped 3 bases from V and 2 bases from J, with 12 bases between. This CDR3 region has 15 residues. The germline gives CDR1 SGHRS, CDR2 YFSETQ. DNA for the CDR3: TGCGCCAGCAGCTCCGTGGCGGCCCCCTACAATGAGCAGTTCTTC. Translation gives CASSSVAAPYNEQFF.

The V call is TRBV27, the J call TRBJ2-1, with D unresolved. CDR1 and CDR2 (germline): MNHEY, SMNVEV (reference sequence). This CDR3 has 13 amino acids. Trimming cost V 1 base and J 9 bases, with 10 bases left between them. As DNA, the CDR3 is TGTGCCAGCAGTTTATTTGTGGCAGGTGAGCAGTTCTTC. As protein: CASSLFVAGEQFF.

V is TRBV12-3 or TRBV12-4 and J is TRBJ2-1, with no clear D. Trimming left V 3 bases short and J 12 bases short, with 15 bases between. This CDR3 has 13 amino acids. For the CDR3, the DNA is TGTGCCAGCAGTTTGAATCAGGTTACAACGCAGTTCTTC. Translating gives CASSLNQVTTQFF.

The DNA for the CDR3 is TGTGCCAGCAGCCAAGAATTCCGGACAGGGTTTAAGGGCTACACCTTC. Protein product: CASSQEFRTGFKGYTF. The chain links TRBV3-1 (or the pseudogene TRBV3-2) to TRBJ1-2, with 8 bases lining up with TRBD1. This CDR3 comprises 16 residues. Germline values: CDR1 LGHDT, CDR2 YNNKEL (reference sequence). The J segment lost 8 bases and the V segment lost 0 bases, leaving 11 bases of the junction unmatched.

The rearrangement joins TRBV7-2 to TRBJ1-5; D is perhaps TRBD1 (5 bases). The germline V and J ends were trimmed by 2 bases and 5 bases, with 13 bases remaining between them. This CDR3 has 15 residues. Germline V gene data show CDR1 as SGHTA and CDR2 as FQGNSA. The CDR3 region has the DNA TGTGCCAGCAGCTTATACCCTGGAGGGGATCAGCCCCAGCATTTT. It is translated as CASSLYPGGDQPQHF.

V gene TRBV7-2 combines with J gene TRBJ2-7; D perhaps matches TRBD2 (6 bases). The V and J ends lost 1 base and 0 bases respectively, with 13 bases between them. Germline CDR1 and CDR2: SGHTA and FQGNSA. The CDR3 consists of 16 residues. CDR3 DNA: TGTGCCAGCAGCTTAGGCTCTAGCGTAAGCTCCTACGAGCAGTACTTC. It codes for CASSLGSSVSSYEQYF.

The chain carries TRBV24-1 and TRBJ1-4; D remains ambiguous. The CDR3 is 11 amino acids. With 2 bases removed from V and 16 bases from J, the gap between germline ends came to 10 bases. Germline V gene lookup returns CDR1 KGHDR and CDR2 SFDVKD. CDR3 coding DNA: TGTGCCACCAGTGATTCCGGTATATGGTTTTTT. The encoded protein is CATSDSGIWFF.

The J gene is TRBJ2-3, the V gene TRBV5-1; 9 positions agree with TRBD2. The J segment lost 2 bases and the V segment lost 7 bases, leaving 5 bases of the junction unmatched. CDR3 size: 14 residues. Germline V lookup: CDR1 SGHRS, CDR2 YFSETQ. The chain's CDR3 is CASRGGRATDTQYF. CDR3 in DNA: TGCGCCAGCCGGGGCGGGAGGGCCACAGATACGCAGTATTTT.

This sequence joins TRBV5-1 and TRBJ1-2; D might be TRBD1 (5 bases). This CDR3 region has 15 residues. CDR1 and CDR2 (germline): SGHRS, YFSETQ. V gave up 0 bases and J gave up 1 base, with 10 bases separating them. CDR3 DNA sequence: TGCGCCAGCAGCTTGGGACAGACCGTTAACTATGGCTACACCTTC. Encoded protein: CASSLGQTVNYGYTF.

CDR3 in amino acids: CASTPVVLAGGGNEQFF. CDR3 DNA: TGTGCCAGTACTCCCGTCGTTTTGGCGGGAGGGGGGAATGAGCAGTTCTTC. This chain uses TRBV19 with TRBJ2-1, with 9 bases lining up with TRBD2. V lost 7 bases to trimming and J lost 7 bases; unmatched junction nucleotides: 17. Germline CDR1 is LNHDA and CDR2 is SQIVND (reference sequence). The CDR3 spans 17 residues.

The V call is TRBV2, the J call TRBJ2-7; D is unresolved. Germline CDR1 SNHLY, CDR2 FYNNEI. The CDR3 is 14 residues long. V was cut by 5 bases and J by 5 bases, with 16 bases left in between. The CDR3 region is CASSPQTPLDEQYF. The CDR3 DNA follows: TGTGCCAGCAGTCCTCAGACTCCTTTGGACGAGCAGTACTTC.

The genes are TRBV5-1 and TRBJ1-1, with no clear D. V lost 0 bases and J lost 1, with 13 bases in between. The length of the CDR3 is 16 residues. Germline-derived CDR1 and CDR2 are SGHRS and YFSETQ. The CDR3 sequence is CASSLAYDRGNTEAFF. The CDR3 DNA follows: TGCGCCAGCAGCTTGGCGTACGACCGGGGGAACACTGAAGCTTTCTTT.

This clone was seen a handful of times. The chain joins TRBV6-4 to TRBJ2-1; D uncertain. The length of the CDR3 is 13 residues. V dropped 2 bases and J dropped 10 bases, with 12 bases sitting between them. Germline V gene lookup returns CDR1 MRHNA and CDR2 SNTAGT. CDR3 region: CASSDPSGIEQFF. The CDR3 nucleotides read TGTGCCAGCAGTGACCCATCCGGTATAGAGCAGTTCTTC.

The chain has TRBV3-1 (or the pseudogene TRBV3-2) and TRBJ1-1, with D perhaps TRBD1 (6 bases). The CDR3 is 17 residues long. V gave up 4 bases and J gave up 6 bases, with 24 bases separating them. Germline lookup yields CDR1 LGHDT and CDR2 YNNKEL (reference sequence). CDR3 in amino acids: CASSRLGTGSTPAEAFF. The CDR3 bases are TGTGCCAGCAGCCGCCTAGGAACAGGGTCCACACCGGCTGAAGCTTTCTTT.

The chain links TRBV19 to TRBJ1-1, with D unresolved. The germline V gene encodes CDR1 LNHDA and CDR2 SQIVND (reference sequence). V was pared by 4 bases and J by 6 bases, with 15 bases between. CDR3 length: 14 amino acids. In DNA form, the CDR3 reads TGTGCCAGTAGTACCGCAGGCAGGTTCGCTGAAGCTTTCTTT. Residues: CASSTAGRFAEAFF.

The rearrangement uses TRBV19 and TRBJ2-7; a possible D gene is TRBD1 (5 bases). Germline-derived CDR1 and CDR2 are LNHDA and SQIVND (reference sequence). Deletions cut 5 bases from V and 4 bases from J, with 9 bases between. This CDR3 region has 12 residues. The CDR3 coding sequence is TGTGCCAGTAGTGCTGACAGTTACGAGCAGTACTTC. Translated: CASSADSYEQYF. The variable domain in full, with the rest retrieved from reference TRBV19 and TRBJ2-7, is DGGITQSPKYLFRKEGQNVTLSCEQNLNHDAMYWYRQDPGQGLRLIYYSQIVNDFQKGDIAEGYSVSREKKESFPLTVTSAQKNPTAFYLCASSADSYEQYFGPGTRLTVT.

The chain has TRBV12-3 or TRBV12-4 and TRBJ1-1; no clear D. This CDR3 has 13 amino acids. V lost 2 bases and J 4 bases, leaving 8 bases between the germline ends. Written as DNA, the CDR3 is TGTGCCAGCAGTTTACTATCCCCCACTGAAGCTTTCTTT. It codes for CASSLLSPTEAFF.

The chain employs TRBV7-7 and TRBJ2-5; perhaps TRBD1 as D (5 bases). The V end lost 2 bases, the J end lost 5 bases, and 9 bases lay between the germline ends. Germline V lookup: CDR1 SSHAT, CDR2 FNYEAQ (reference sequence). The CDR3 covers 13 residues. CDR3 protein: CASSLPGAETQYF. For the CDR3, the DNA is TGTGCCAGCAGCTTACCTGGGGCCGAGACCCAGTACTTC.

The chain has TRBV19 and TRBJ2-2; D possibly corresponds to TRBD2 (5 bases). This CDR3 is 13 amino acids long. Trimming took 5 bases from V and 5 from J, leaving 9 bases between them. Germline CDR1 is LNHDA and CDR2 is SQIVND (reference sequence). The CDR3 bases are TGTGCCAGTAGTCCCACTAGGACCGGGGAGCTGTTTTTT. Its protein is CASSPTRTGELFF.

The chain couples TRBV20-1 to TRBJ1-2, with 8 bases matching TRBD1. This CDR3 region has 14 residues. Germline V lookup: CDR1 DFQATT, CDR2 SNEGSKA (reference sequence). V trimming: 3 bases; J trimming: 5 bases; junction bases outside the gene matches: 8. CDR3 coding DNA: TGCAGTGCTAGTCGCGCGACAGGGGTTTATGGCTACACCTTC. It codes for CSASRATGVYGYTF.

This clone has only one observation. Other DNA sequences in the same sample also yield this CDR3. The chain combines TRBV12-3 or TRBV12-4 with TRBJ1-1; D unresolved. Trimming left V 3 bases short and J 1 base short, with 6 bases between. This CDR3 region has 13 residues. The CDR3 reads CASSFPGNTEAFF. The CDR3 nucleotides are TGTGCCAGCAGTTTTCCAGGGAACACTGAAGCTTTCTTT.

The chain is built from TRBV7-9 and TRBJ2-3; unclear D gene. The CDR3 has 13 residues. Trimming cost V 5 bases and J 2 bases, with 8 bases left between them. Germline values: CDR1 SEHNR, CDR2 FQNEAQ (reference sequence). CDR3 nucleotide sequence: TGTGCCAGCAGCACCCAGGACACAGATACGCAGTATTTT. Translated, it gives CASSTQDTDTQYF.

This clone has more than one count but fewer than ten. The genes are TRBV29-1 and TRBJ1-1; 8 positions agree with TRBD1. The CDR3 totals 17 residues. V was clipped by 4 bases and J by 7 bases; unmatched bases: 20. Germline V CDR1 and CDR2: SQVTM, ANQGSEA. This CDR3 is CSVVSPREAGGEFEAFF. CDR3 nucleotide sequence: TGCAGCGTTGTTTCCCCCAGGGAGGCAGGGGGCGAATTTGAAGCTTTCTTT.

This sequence joins TRBV6-4 and TRBJ2-1; D may be TRBD2 (6 bases). Germline CDR1 reads MRHNA; CDR2 reads SNTAGT. Trimming removed 1 base at V and 7 bases at J, with 17 bases between. This CDR3 has 16 amino acids. CDR3 sequence: CASSDYGSSSRNEQFF. For the CDR3, the DNA is TGTGCCAGCAGTGACTACGGGAGTAGTTCCCGTAATGAGCAGTTCTTC.